This T cell receptor (beta chain) comes out of a study of patients and donors after allogeneic stem cell transplantation. This clonotype was found a few times. TCRdb recomputed calls from the RT-PCR reads with MiXCR, one row per CDR3 protein. Of 390,000 or so distinct CDR3 sequences listed, 15% to 20% were seen once; the top ten hold just over 7%. The V and J ends lost 3 bases and 7 bases respectively, with 13 bases between them. Germline-derived CDR1 and CDR2 are DFQATT and SNEGSKA (reference sequence). The CDR3 is 12 residues long. V usage is TRBV20-1 and J usage is TRBJ2-7; D might be TRBD2 (5 bases). The sequenced sample consisted of blood, either unsorted or a sorted T cell fraction (not recorded which). This TCR derives from a human donor who was either an allogeneic HSCT recipient or a stem cell or donor lymphocyte infusion donor (not recorded which). It is not recorded whose cells these are; they may come from a transplant donor. The CDR3 sequence: CSASRSGTEQYF. CDR3 bases: TGCAGTGCTAGTCGTTCGGGAACTGAGCAGTACTTC.